These 18 T cell receptor beta chains were sequenced from one sample in a study of T cell responses to AZD1222 COVID-19 vaccine (dated by TCRdb to the early 2020s). The intended sense of this specimen's time point label: about 28 days (+/-7) after the second vaccine dose. Library preparation used the immunoSEQ multiplex PCR assay. TCRdb provides this immuneACCESS table in a form limited to in-frame rearrangements. Some clones are lacking; in checked studies, under half of them reflect an unresolved V gene, and why the rest are absent is not known. The sample has some 95,000 clones on record, more than 75% of them singletons. Together, the top ten hold 9.5% to 13% of the sample. The sample was peripheral blood, taken 28 days after the second AZD1222 dose. These receptors were obtained from an adult who received the AZD1222 COVID-19 vaccine.

The chain joins TRBV5-6 to TRBJ1-4, with TRBD1 identical over 10 bases. The junction had 12 bases not matched to a gene; V was cut back by 4 bases and J by 6 bases. The CDR3 has 17 amino acids. Per germline, CDR1 SGHDT and CDR2 YYEEEE. CDR3 loop: CASSPKGTGALHEKLFF. As DNA, the CDR3 is TGTGCCAGCAGCCCGAAGGGGACAGGGGCCCTCCATGAAAAACTGTTTTTT.

The chain joins TRBV5-1 to TRBJ2-6; D may be TRBD1 (5 bases). Germline values: CDR1 SGHRS, CDR2 YFSETQ. The CDR3 consists of 17 residues. V was trimmed by 2 bases and J by 0 bases, leaving 12 bases between them. The CDR3 loop reads CASSLGDPGSGANVLTF. Here the CDR3 DNA reads TGCGCCAGCAGCTTAGGGGATCCAGGCTCTGGGGCCAACGTCCTGACTTTC.

The gene calls are TRBV30 and TRBJ2-1, with 7 nucleotides matching TRBD2. V dropped 5 bases and J dropped 1; count of bases not matched to a gene: 5. In germline, CDR1 is GTSNPN, CDR2 SVGIG (reference sequence). CDR3 length: 14 residues. CDR3: CAWERAGSYNEQFF. DNA of the CDR3: TGTGCCTGGGAAAGAGCGGGATCCTACAATGAGCAGTTCTTC.

This chain uses TRBV9 with TRBJ2-1; tentatively, D is TRBD1 (6 bases). CDR1 and CDR2 (germline): SGDLS, YYNGEE. V shed 2 bases and J shed 9 bases, with 18 bases lying between them. The CDR3 has 15 residues. CDR3 nucleotide sequence: TGTGCCAGCAGCGTTTCTGGGGGCCGGTTAGGTGAGCAGTTCTTC. Protein sequence: CASSVSGGRLGEQFF.

The chain has TRBV30 and TRBJ1-3, with D possibly being TRBD1 (5 bases). This CDR3 has 12 residues. V was clipped by 7 bases and J by 4 bases, with 11 bases between them. Germline-derived CDR1 and CDR2 are GTSNPN and SVGIG (reference sequence). The chain's CDR3 is CAFGTTGNTIYF. CDR3 coding DNA: TGTGCCTTCGGGACGACCGGAAACACCATATATTTT.

This chain uses TRBV9 with TRBJ2-7; 7 nucleotides match TRBD1. With V trimmed by 4 bases and J by 6 bases, 7 bases remained unmatched. Germline V gene lookup returns CDR1 SGDLS and CDR2 YYNGEE. This CDR3 has 13 residues. CDR3 sequence reads: CASSPDRAVEQYF. The CDR3 nucleotides read TGTGCCAGCAGCCCAGACAGGGCGGTCGAGCAGTACTTC.

CDR3 coding DNA: TGTGCCAGCAGCATTAGCGGGGGGGCGACCGGGGAGCTGTTTTTT. Its protein is CASSISGGATGELFF. V gene TRBV11-2 combines with J gene TRBJ2-2; 11 nucleotides match TRBD2. Per the germline V gene, CDR1 is SGHAT and CDR2 is FQNNGV. This CDR3 is built from 15 residues. Losses at the gene ends were 5 bases for V and 5 bases for J; bases not matched to a gene: 4.

The chain carries TRBV11-2 and TRBJ1-1; a weak D match, TRBD1 (5 bases). V was clipped by 1 base and J by 7 bases, with 16 bases between them. CDR1 SGHAT and CDR2 FQNNGV come from the germline V gene. This CDR3 has 15 residues. CDR3 region: CASSLGTSVGHEAFF. CDR3 DNA: TGTGCCAGCAGCTTAGGGACATCTGTAGGGCATGAAGCTTTCTTT.

The chain employs TRBV27 and TRBJ1-2; D is ambiguous. The CDR3 extends over 13 amino acids. V lost 5 bases to trimming and J lost 8 bases, with 15 bases between them. The germline V gene encodes CDR1 MNHEY and CDR2 SMNVEV (reference sequence). The CDR3 sequence: CASSPGPQAGYTF. CDR3 nucleotides: TGTGCCAGCAGTCCCGGGCCCCAAGCGGGCTACACCTTC.

The chain recombines TRBV7-2 with TRBJ2-7, with 10 bases lining up with TRBD1. The CDR3 consists of 16 residues. The trim removed 5 bases at V and 7 bases at J, leaving 14 bases unmatched. Per the germline V gene, CDR1 is SGHTA and CDR2 is FQGNSA. The CDR3 sequence is CASSPRDRQGAVEQYF. The CDR3 DNA sequence: TGTGCCAGCAGCCCTAGGGATAGACAGGGGGCGGTAGAGCAGTACTTC.

V usage is TRBV5-5 and J usage is TRBJ1-5, with D uncertain. The CDR3 is made up of 15 amino acids. The germline V gene encodes CDR1 SGHKS and CDR2 YYEKEE (reference sequence). V was clipped by 4 bases and J by 3 bases, with 14 bases between them. As DNA, the CDR3 is TGTGCCAGCAGCCCCGAGGTTAACCCCAATCAGCCCCAGCATTTT. Its translation is CASSPEVNPNQPQHF.

V gene TRBV28 combines with J gene TRBJ2-7, with D maybe TRBD1 (5 bases). V lost 7 bases, J lost 3 bases, and 16 bases lay in between. In germline, CDR1 is MDHEN, CDR2 SYDVKM. This CDR3 spans 14 amino acids. The DNA for the CDR3 is TGTGCCAGCACCCCCCAGGGTGTATACTACGAGCAGTACTTC. Residues: CASTPQGVYYEQYF.

V and J are TRBV6-5 and TRBJ1-1; D uncertain. This CDR3 is 14 amino acids long. Deletions cut 0 bases from V and 3 bases from J, with 8 bases between. CDR1 and CDR2 from the germline V gene are MNHEY and SVGAGI. For the CDR3, the DNA is TGTGCCAGCAGTTACTCAGGGTTGGACACTGAAGCTTTCTTT. Encoded protein: CASSYSGLDTEAFF.

The V call is TRBV5-5, the J call TRBJ2-7; 7 bases align to TRBD1. CDR3 length: 14 amino acids. Germline V gene lookup returns CDR1 SGHKS and CDR2 YYEKEE (reference sequence). The junction had 8 bases not matched to a gene; V was cut back by 1 base and J by 7 bases. In DNA form, the CDR3 reads TGTGCCAGCAGCTTGTATAGGGGGCTGGGGGAGCAGTACTTC. Translated: CASSLYRGLGEQYF.

This chain links TRBV24-1 with TRBJ2-2, with TRBD1 as a possible D gene (6 bases). From germline, CDR1 is KGHDR and CDR2 SFDVKD. The CDR3 consists of 11 residues. The CDR3 protein is CVTGNGGELFF. The CDR3 DNA sequence: TGTGTCACAGGGAATGGCGGGGAGCTGTTTTTT.

V and J are TRBV7-2 and TRBJ1-2; 9 positions match TRBD1. Trimming took 5 bases from V and 10 from J; bases not matched to a gene: 8. CDR1 and CDR2 (germline): SGHTA, FQGNSA. This CDR3 has 13 amino acids. The DNA of the CDR3 is TGTGCCAGCAGCCCCGACCGGGACAGGGACTACACCTTC. Protein: CASSPDRDRDYTF.

The rearrangement uses TRBV5-1 and TRBJ1-2, with D unclear. Germline V CDR1 and CDR2: SGHRS, YFSETQ. The V end lost 0 bases, the J end lost 4 bases, and 16 bases lay between the germline ends. The CDR3 covers 16 residues. CDR3 loop: CASSLAGSRVGYGYTF. The DNA for the CDR3 is TGCGCCAGCAGCTTGGCCGGGTCGAGGGTGGGCTATGGCTACACCTTC. Filled out from reference TRBV5-1 and TRBJ1-2, the complete variable domain reads KAGVTQTPRYLIKTRGQQVTLSCSPISGHRSVSWYQQTPGQGLQFLFEYFSETQRNKGNFPGRFSGRQFSNSRSEMNVSTLELGDSALYLCASSLAGSRVGYGYTFGSGTRLTVV.

The V call is TRBV6-2 or TRBV6-3, the J call TRBJ2-3, with D hard to call. The CDR3 is 13 residues long. V lost 6 bases and J lost 6, with 13 bases in between. The germline gives CDR1 MNHEY, CDR2 SVGEGT. CDR3: CASSTLEADTQYF. The CDR3 DNA sequence: TGTGCCAGCAGCACCTTAGAAGCGGATACGCAGTATTTT.